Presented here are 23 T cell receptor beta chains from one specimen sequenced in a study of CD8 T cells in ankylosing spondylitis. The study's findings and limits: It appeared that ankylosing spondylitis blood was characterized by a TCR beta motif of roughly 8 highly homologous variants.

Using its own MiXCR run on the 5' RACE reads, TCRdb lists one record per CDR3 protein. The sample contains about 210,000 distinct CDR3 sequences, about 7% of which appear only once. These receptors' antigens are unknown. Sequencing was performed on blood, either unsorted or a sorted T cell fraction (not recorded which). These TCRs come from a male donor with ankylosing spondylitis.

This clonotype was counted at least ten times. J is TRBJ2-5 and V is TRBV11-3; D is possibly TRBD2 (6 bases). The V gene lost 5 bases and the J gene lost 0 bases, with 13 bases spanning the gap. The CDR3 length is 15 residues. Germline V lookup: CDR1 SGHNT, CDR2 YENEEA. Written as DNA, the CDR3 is TGTGCCAGCAGCAATGGACTAACTCACCAAGAGACCCAGTACTTC. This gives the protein CASSNGLTHQETQYF.

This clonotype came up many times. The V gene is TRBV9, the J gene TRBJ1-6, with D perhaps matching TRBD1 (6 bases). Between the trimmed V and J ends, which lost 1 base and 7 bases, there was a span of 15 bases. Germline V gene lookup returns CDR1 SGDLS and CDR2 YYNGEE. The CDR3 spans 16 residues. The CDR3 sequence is CASSVNGGQLNSPLHF. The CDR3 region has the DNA TGTGCCAGCAGCGTAAACGGGGGGCAGCTGAATTCACCCCTCCACTTT.

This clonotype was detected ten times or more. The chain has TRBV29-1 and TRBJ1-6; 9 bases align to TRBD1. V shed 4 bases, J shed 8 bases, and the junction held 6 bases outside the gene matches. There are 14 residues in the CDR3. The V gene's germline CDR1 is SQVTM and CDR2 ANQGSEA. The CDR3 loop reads CSVATGGEDSPLHF. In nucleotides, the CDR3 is TGCAGCGTTGCTACAGGGGGCGAGGATTCACCCCTCCACTTT.

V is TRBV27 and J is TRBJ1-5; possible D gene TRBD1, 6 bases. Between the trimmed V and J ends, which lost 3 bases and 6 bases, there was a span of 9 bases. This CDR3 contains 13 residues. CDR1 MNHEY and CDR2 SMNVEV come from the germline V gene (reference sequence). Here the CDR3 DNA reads TGTGCCAGCAGTTTTGAAGGGGGTCAGCCCCAGCATTTT. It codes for CASSFEGGQPQHF.

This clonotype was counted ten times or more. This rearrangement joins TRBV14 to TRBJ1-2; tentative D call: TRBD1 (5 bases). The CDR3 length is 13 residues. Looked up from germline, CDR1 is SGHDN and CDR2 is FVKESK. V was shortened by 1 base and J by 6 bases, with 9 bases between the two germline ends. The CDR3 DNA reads TGTGCCAGCAGCCAAGGTTGGGGGAATGGCTACACCTTC. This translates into CASSQGWGNGYTF.

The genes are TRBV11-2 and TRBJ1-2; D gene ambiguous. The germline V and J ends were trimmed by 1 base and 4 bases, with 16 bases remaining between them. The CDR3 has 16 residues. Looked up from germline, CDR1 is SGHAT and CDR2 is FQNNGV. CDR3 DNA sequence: TGTGCCAGCAGCTTAGGCCGTTATGCGGGGTTCTATGGCTACACCTTC. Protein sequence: CASSLGRYAGFYGYTF.

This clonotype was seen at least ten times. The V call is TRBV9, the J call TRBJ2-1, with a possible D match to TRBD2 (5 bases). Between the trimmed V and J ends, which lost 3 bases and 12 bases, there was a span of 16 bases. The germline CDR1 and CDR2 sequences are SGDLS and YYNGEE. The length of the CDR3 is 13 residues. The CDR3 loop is CASSEEGWVAQFF. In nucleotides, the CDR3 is TGTGCCAGCAGCGAAGAGGGATGGGTCGCGCAGTTCTTC.

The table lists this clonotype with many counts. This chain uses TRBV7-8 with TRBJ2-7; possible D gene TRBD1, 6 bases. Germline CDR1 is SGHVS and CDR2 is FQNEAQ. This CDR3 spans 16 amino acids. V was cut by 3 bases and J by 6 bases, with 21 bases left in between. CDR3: CASSFRGQHYRAEQYF. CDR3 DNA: TGTGCCAGCAGCTTTCGTGGACAGCATTACCGGGCCGAGCAGTACTTC.

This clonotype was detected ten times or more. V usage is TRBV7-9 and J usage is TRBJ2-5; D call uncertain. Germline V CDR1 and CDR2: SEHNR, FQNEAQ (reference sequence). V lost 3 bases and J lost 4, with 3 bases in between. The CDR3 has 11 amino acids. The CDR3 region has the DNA TGTGCCAGCAGCTTTCTAGAGACCCAGTACTTC. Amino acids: CASSFLETQYF.

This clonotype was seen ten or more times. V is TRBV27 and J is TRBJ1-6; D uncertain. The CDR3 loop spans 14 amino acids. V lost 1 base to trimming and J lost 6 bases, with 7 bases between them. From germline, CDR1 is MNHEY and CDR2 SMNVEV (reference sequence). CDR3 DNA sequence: TGTGCCAGCAGTTTATTTCCCCTTAATTCACCCCTCCACTTT. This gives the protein CASSLFPLNSPLHF.

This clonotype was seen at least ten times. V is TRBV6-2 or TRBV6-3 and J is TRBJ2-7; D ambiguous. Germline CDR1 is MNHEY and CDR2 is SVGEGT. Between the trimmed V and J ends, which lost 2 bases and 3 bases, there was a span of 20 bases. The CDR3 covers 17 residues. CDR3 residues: CASSYERVFGFGYEQYF. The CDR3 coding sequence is TGTGCCAGCAGTTACGAAAGGGTATTCGGTTTCGGCTACGAGCAGTACTTC.

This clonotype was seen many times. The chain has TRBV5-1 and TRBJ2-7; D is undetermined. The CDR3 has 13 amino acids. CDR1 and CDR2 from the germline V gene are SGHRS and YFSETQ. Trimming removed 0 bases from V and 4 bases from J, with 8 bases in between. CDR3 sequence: CASSLALRYEQYF. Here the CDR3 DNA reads TGCGCCAGCAGCTTGGCCCTTAGATACGAGCAGTACTTC.

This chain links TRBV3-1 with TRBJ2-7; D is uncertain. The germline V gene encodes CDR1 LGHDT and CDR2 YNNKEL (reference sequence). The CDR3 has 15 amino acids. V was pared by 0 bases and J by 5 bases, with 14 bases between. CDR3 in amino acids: CASSQEMRSKDEQYF. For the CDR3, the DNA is TGTGCCAGCAGCCAAGAAATGCGGAGTAAGGACGAGCAGTACTTC.

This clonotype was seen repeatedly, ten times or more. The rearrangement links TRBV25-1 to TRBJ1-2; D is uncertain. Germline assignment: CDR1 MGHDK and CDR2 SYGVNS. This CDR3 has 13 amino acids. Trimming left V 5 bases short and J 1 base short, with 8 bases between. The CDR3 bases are TGTGCCAGCAGTTTTGGTAATAACTATGGCTACACCTTC. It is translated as CASSFGNNYGYTF.

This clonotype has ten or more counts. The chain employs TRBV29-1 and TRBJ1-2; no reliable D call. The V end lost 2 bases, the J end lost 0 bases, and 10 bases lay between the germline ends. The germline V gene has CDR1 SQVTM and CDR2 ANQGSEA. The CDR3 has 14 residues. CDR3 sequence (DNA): TGCAGCGTTGAATTTCCAGACACTAACTATGGCTACACCTTC. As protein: CSVEFPDTNYGYTF.

The CDR3 reads CASSWDPTLAYEQYF. CDR3 sequence (DNA): TGCGCCAGCAGTTGGGACCCGACCCTGGCCTACGAGCAGTACTTC. The V and J genes are TRBV4-1 and TRBJ2-7, with D tentatively TRBD1 or TRBD2 (5 bases each). The V gene lost 6 bases and the J gene lost 2 bases, with 17 bases spanning the gap. CDR1 and CDR2 from the germline V gene are MGHRA and YSYEKL. This CDR3 spans 15 amino acids.

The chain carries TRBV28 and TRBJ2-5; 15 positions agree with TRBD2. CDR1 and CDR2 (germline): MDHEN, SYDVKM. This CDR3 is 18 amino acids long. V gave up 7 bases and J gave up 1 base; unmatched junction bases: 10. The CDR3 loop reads CASTLGLAGGPGQETQYF. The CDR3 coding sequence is TGTGCCAGCACCCTCGGACTAGCGGGAGGGCCGGGCCAAGAGACCCAGTACTTC.

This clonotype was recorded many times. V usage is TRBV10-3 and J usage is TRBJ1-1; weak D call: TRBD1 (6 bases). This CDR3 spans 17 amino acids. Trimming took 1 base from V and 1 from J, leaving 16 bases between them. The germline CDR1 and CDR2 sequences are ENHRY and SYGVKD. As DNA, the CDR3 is TGTGCCATCAGTGAGTTTACCCCCCGGGACACGAACACTGAAGCTTTCTTT. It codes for CAISEFTPRDTNTEAFF.

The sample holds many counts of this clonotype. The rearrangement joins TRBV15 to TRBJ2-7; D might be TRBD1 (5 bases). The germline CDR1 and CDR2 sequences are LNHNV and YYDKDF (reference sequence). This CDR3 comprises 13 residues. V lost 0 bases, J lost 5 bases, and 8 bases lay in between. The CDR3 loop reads CATSRDWGNEQYF. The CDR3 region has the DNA TGTGCCACCAGCAGAGATTGGGGCAACGAGCAGTACTTC.

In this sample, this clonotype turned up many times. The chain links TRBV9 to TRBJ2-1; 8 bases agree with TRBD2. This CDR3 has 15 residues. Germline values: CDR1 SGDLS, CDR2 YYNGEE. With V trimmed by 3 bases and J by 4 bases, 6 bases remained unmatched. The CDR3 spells CASSGSGNSYNEQFF. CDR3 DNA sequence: TGTGCCAGCAGCGGTAGCGGGAATTCATACAATGAGCAGTTCTTC.

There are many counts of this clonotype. This CDR3 reads CASSQDLRAELSSYNEQFF. The DNA of the CDR3 is TGCGCCAGCAGCCAAGATCTTCGAGCGGAGCTCTCATCATACAATGAGCAGTTCTTC. The genes are TRBV4-3 and TRBJ2-1, with a possible D match to TRBD2 (5 bases). The V and J ends lost 0 bases and 4 bases respectively, with 22 bases between them. CDR1 and CDR2 from the germline V gene are LGHNA and YSLEER. This CDR3 region has 19 residues.

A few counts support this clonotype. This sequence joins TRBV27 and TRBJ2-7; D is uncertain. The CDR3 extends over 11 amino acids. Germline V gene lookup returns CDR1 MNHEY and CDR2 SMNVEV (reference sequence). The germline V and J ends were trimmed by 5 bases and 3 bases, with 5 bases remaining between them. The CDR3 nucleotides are TGTGCCAGCAGTGCCGTCTACGAGCAGTACTTC. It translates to CASSAVYEQYF.

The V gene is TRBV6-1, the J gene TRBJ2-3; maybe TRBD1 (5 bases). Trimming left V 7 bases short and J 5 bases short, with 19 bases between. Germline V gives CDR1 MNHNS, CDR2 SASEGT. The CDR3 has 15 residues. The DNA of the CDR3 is TGTGCCAGCATCAAAGGACACGTTGTGAAAGATACGCAGTATTTT. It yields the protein CASIKGHVVKDTQYF.